These 6 T cell receptor beta chains came from one sample sequenced in a study of CD8 T cells in ankylosing spondylitis. Findings of the study overall: One TCR beta motif, made up of seven to nine highly homologous variants, appeared characteristic of ankylosing spondylitis blood.

TCRdb re-analysed the 5' RACE reads in MiXCR, keeping a single row per CDR3 protein. The sample includes 450,000 to 550,000 distinct CDR3 sequences, approximately 5% of them seen just once. These receptors are not linked to any known antigen. The sample taken for sequencing was blood, either unsorted or a sorted T cell fraction (not recorded which). These receptors were taken from a male donor with ankylosing spondylitis.

CDR3 sequence reads: CSVDRGYGYEQYF. CDR3 DNA sequence: TGCAGCGTTGACCGCGGGTATGGCTACGAGCAGTACTTC. The V and J genes are TRBV29-1 and TRBJ2-7; possible D gene TRBD2, 5 bases. Germline CDR1 reads SQVTM; CDR2 reads ANQGSEA. The CDR3 is 13 residues long. V was trimmed by 3 bases and J by 3 bases, leaving 12 bases between them.

At least ten counts were recorded for this clonotype. This chain uses TRBV10-3 with TRBJ2-5; 14 bases match TRBD2. Germline CDR1 is ENHRY and CDR2 is SYGVKD. V lost 9 bases, J lost 4 bases, and 1 base stayed unmatched. This CDR3 has 13 amino acids. The CDR3 protein is CAMGLAGVETQYF. As DNA, the CDR3 is TGTGCCATGGGACTAGCGGGAGTAGAGACCCAGTACTTC.

This clonotype was seen repeatedly, ten times or more. The gene calls are TRBV2 and TRBJ2-3, with D perhaps TRBD2 (5 bases). The CDR3 contains 13 residues. CDR1 and CDR2 (germline): SNHLY, FYNNEI. V was cut by 4 bases and J by 3 bases, with 8 bases left in between. The CDR3 DNA sequence: TGTGCCAGCAGTGGGACTTGGACAGATACGCAGTATTTT. This gives the protein CASSGTWTDTQYF.

This clonotype was counted between two and nine times. One base away lies a much larger clone, so this may be a sequencing read error. V gene TRBV7-6 combines with J gene TRBJ2-7; 10 nucleotides align to TRBD1. V was pared by 1 base and J by 6 bases, with 3 bases of the junction left unmatched. Germline loops: CDR1 SGHVS, CDR2 FNYEAQ. There are 14 residues in the CDR3. Written as DNA, the CDR3 is TGTGCCAGCAGCTTAGGGGGACAGGGGATCGAGCAGTACTTC. Its translation is CASSLGGQGIEQYF.

This clonotype has a count of ten or more. The chain combines TRBV7-8 with TRBJ2-3, with D possibly TRBD2 on 6 matching bases. The CDR3 is made up of 13 amino acids. Deletions cut 4 bases from V and 6 bases from J, with 11 bases between. Germline V gives CDR1 SGHVS, CDR2 FQNEAQ. In DNA, the CDR3 is TGTGCCAGCAGCTACTTCAGCGGGGATACGCAGTATTTT. Translation: CASSYFSGDTQYF.

There are many counts of this clonotype. This chain connects TRBV7-8 to TRBJ1-1; no definite D call. Germline loops: CDR1 SGHVS, CDR2 FQNEAQ. Trimming stripped 5 bases from V and 0 bases from J, with 13 bases between. The CDR3 has 15 amino acids. CDR3 loop: CASSPRSAMNTEAFF. CDR3 sequence (DNA): TGTGCCAGCAGCCCCAGGAGCGCGATGAACACTGAAGCTTTCTTT.